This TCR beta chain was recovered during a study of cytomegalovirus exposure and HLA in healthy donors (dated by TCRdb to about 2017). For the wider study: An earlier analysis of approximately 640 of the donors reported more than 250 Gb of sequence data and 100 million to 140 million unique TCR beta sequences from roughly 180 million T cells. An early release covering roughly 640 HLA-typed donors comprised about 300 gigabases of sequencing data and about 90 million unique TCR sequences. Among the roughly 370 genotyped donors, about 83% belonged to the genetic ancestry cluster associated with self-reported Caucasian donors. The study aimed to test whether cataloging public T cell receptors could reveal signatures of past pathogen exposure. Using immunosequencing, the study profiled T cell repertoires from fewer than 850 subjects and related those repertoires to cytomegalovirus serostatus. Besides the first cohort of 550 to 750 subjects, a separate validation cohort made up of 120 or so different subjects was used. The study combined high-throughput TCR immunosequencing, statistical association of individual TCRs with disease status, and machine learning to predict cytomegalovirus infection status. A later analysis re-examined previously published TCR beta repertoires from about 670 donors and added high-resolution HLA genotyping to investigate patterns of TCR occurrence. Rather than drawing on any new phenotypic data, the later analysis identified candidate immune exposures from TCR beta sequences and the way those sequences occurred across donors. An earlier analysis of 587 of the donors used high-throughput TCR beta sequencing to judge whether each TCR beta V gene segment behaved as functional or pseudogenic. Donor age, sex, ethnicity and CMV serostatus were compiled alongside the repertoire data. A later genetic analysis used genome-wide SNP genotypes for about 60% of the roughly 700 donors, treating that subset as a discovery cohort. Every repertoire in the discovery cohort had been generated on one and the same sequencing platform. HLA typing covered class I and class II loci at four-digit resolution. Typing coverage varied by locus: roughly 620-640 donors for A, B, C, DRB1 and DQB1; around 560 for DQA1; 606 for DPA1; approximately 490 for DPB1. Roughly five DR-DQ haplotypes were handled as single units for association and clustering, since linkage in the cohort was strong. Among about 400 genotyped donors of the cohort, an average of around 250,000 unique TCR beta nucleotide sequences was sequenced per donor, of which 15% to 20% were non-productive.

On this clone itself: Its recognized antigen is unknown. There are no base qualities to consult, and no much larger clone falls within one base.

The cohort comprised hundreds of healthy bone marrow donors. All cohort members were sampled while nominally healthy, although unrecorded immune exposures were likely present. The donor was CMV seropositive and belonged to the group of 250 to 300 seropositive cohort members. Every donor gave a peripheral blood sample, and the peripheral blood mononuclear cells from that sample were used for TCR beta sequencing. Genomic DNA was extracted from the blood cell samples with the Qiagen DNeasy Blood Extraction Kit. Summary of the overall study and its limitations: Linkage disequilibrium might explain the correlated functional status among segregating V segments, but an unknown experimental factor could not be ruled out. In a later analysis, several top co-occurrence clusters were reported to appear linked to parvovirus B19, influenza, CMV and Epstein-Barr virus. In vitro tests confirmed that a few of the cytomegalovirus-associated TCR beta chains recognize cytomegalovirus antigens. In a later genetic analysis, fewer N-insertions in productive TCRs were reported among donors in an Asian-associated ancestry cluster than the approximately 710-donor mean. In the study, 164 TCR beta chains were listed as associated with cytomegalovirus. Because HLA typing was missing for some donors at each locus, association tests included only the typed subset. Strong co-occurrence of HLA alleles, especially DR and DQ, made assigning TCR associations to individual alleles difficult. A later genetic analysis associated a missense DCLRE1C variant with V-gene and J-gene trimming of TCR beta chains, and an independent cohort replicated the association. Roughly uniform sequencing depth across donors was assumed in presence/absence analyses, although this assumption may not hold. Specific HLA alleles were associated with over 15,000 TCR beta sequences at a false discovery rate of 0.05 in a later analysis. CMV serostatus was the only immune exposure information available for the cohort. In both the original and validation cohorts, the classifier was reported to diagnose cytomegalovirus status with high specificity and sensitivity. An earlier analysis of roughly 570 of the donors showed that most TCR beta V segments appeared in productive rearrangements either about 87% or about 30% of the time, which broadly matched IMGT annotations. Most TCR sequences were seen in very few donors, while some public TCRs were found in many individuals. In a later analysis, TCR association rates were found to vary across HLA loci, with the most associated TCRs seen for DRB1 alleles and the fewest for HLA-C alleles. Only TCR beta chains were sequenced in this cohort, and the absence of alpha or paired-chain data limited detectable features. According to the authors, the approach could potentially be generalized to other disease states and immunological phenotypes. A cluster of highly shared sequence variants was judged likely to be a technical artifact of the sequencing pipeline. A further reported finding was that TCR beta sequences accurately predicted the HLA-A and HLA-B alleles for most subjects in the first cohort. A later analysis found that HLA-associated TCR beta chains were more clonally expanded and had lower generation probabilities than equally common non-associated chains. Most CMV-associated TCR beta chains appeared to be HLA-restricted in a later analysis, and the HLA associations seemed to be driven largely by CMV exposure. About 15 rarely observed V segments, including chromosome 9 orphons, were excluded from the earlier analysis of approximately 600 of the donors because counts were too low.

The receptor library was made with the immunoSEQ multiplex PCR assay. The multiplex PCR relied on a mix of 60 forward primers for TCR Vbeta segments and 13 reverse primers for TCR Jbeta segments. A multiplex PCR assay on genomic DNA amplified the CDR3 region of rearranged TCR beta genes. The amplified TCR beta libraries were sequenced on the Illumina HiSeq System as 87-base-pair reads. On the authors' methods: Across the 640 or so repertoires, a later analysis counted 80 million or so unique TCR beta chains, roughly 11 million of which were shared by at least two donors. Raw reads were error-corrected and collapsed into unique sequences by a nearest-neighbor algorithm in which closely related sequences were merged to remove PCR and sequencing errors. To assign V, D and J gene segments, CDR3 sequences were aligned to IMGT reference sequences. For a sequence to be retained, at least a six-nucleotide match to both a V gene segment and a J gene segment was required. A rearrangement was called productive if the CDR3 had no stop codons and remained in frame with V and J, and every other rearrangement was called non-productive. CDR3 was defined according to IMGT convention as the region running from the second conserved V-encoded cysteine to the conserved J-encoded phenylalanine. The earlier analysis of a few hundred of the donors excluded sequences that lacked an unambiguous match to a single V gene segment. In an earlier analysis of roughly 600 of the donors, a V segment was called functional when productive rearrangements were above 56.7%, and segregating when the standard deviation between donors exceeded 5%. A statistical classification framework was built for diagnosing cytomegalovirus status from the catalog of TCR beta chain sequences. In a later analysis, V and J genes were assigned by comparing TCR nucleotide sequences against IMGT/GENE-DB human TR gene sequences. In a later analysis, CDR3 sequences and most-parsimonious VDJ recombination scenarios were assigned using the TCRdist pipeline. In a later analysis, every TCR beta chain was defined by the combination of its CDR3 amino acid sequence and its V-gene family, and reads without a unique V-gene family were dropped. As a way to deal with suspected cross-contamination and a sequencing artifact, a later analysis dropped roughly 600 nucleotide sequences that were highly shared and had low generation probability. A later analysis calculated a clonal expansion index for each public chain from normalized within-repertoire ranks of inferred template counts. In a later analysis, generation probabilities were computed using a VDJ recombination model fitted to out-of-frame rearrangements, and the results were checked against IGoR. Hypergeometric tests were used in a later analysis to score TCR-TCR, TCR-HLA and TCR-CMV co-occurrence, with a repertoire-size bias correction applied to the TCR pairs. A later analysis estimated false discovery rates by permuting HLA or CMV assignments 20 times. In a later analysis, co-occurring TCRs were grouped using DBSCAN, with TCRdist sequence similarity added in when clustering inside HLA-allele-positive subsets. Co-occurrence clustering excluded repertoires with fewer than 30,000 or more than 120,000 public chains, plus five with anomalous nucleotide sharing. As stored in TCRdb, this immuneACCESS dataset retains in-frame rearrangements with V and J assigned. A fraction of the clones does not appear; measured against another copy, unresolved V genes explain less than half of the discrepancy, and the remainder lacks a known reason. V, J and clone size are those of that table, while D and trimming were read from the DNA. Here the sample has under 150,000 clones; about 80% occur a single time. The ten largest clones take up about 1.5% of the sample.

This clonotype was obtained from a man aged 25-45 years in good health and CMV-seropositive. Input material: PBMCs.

In nucleotide form, the sequence is TGCGCCAGCAGCTTGGGCAGCGGGGGGTCGGATACGCAGTATTTT. This is translated as CASSLGSGGSDTQYF. This chain joins TRBV5-1 to TRBJ2-3, with 9 junctional bases fitting TRBD2. The cysteine opens and the phenylalanine closes a CDR3 of 15 amino acids. Of the read, only the CDR3 DNA is kept; its 45 bases are in frame from base 1. The V end gives up 0 bases and the J end 6 bases, leaving 5 bases in the junction not matched to a gene. Sequences SGHRS (CDR1) and YFSETQ (CDR2) are obtained from the germline V gene. With the portions outside the CDR3 filled from the reference TRBV5-1 and TRBJ2-3 genes, the complete variable region becomes KAGVTQTPRYLIKTRGQQVTLSCSPISGHRSVSWYQQTPGQGLQFLFEYFSETQRNKGNFPGRFSGRQFSNSRSEMNVSTLELGDSALYLCASSLGSGGSDTQYFGPGTRLTVL.